These T cell receptor beta chains were read from a single sample in a study of cytomegalovirus exposure and HLA in healthy donors. Assay used: immunoSEQ multiplex PCR; TCRdb lists only in-frame clones, some missing. The table has about 130,000 clones, about 83% seen once; the top ten hold approximately 3.6%. Sample: PBMCs. The source is a woman between 40 and 50 years old in good health and CMV-seropositive. Both conserved end residues are part of each CDR3. The D gene is left open where the match is weak. The size of a clone is reported for some rows only, either as once, few or many, or as a class for expanded clones.

CDR3aa: CAWRMTGGIYSNQPQHF
CDR3nt: TGTGCCTGGAGGATGACAGGGGGTATTTATAGCAATCAGCCCCAGCATTTT
j_gene: TRBJ1-5
abundance: .
v_gene: TRBV30
d_gene: TRBD1

CDR3aa: CASSLERTSSYNEQFF
CDR3nt: TGTGCCAGCAGCTTAGAGCGCACCAGCTCCTACAATGAGCAGTTCTTC
j_gene: TRBJ2-1
abundance: .
v_gene: TRBV7-3
d_gene: .

CDR3aa: CASAPGSSWEQYF
CDR3nt: TGTGCTAGTGCCCCAGGGTCCTCCTGGGAGCAGTACTTC
j_gene: TRBJ2-7
abundance: .
v_gene: TRBV12-5
d_gene: .

CDR3aa: CASSIPAGYTEAFF
CDR3nt: TGTGCCAGTAGTATACCGGCGGGTTACACTGAAGCTTTCTTT
j_gene: TRBJ1-1
abundance: few
v_gene: TRBV19
d_gene: .

CDR3aa: CSVGFRGKSPTGEQFF
CDR3nt: TGCAGCGTTGGTTTCAGGGGCAAATCACCCACGGGTGAGCAGTTCTTC
j_gene: TRBJ2-1
abundance: .
v_gene: TRBV29-1
d_gene: .

CDR3aa: CASSFSAGLSSYNSPLHF
CDR3nt: TGTGCCAGCAGTTTTTCGGCAGGGCTGAGCTCCTATAATTCACCCCTCCACTTT
j_gene: TRBJ1-6
abundance: .
v_gene: TRBV27
d_gene: .

CDR3aa: CASSHLMRIQETQYF
CDR3nt: TGCGCCAGCAGTCACCTAATGAGGATCCAAGAGACCCAGTACTTC
j_gene: TRBJ2-5
abundance: .
v_gene: TRBV23-1
d_gene: .

CDR3aa: CASSGDRVFTDTQYF
CDR3nt: TGTGCCAGCAGCGGGGACAGGGTGTTCACAGATACGCAGTATTTT
j_gene: TRBJ2-3
abundance: few
v_gene: TRBV11-2
d_gene: TRBD1

CDR3aa: CASSVAPQADTQYF
CDR3nt: TGTGCCAGCAGCGTAGCCCCACAGGCAGATACGCAGTATTTT
j_gene: TRBJ2-3
abundance: .
v_gene: TRBV9
d_gene: .

CDR3aa: CASSYGSGGYTF
CDR3nt: TGTGCCAGCAGTTATGGGTCCGGGGGCTACACCTTC
j_gene: TRBJ1-2
abundance: .
v_gene: TRBV6-5
d_gene: .

CDR3aa: CSVDRTSGTYNEQFF
CDR3nt: TGCAGCGTTGATCGAACTAGCGGGACTTACAATGAGCAGTTCTTC
j_gene: TRBJ2-1
abundance: once
v_gene: TRBV29-1
d_gene: TRBD2

CDR3aa: CASSLSPRNYEQYF
CDR3nt: TGTGCCAGCAGTTTATCTCCCAGGAACTACGAGCAGTACTTC
j_gene: TRBJ2-7
abundance: .
v_gene: TRBV28
d_gene: .

CDR3aa: CASSINVGHQHAGQPQHF
CDR3nt: TGTGCCAGTAGTATTAACGTTGGACACCAACATGCAGGCCAGCCCCAGCATTTT
j_gene: TRBJ1-5
abundance: .
v_gene: TRBV19
d_gene: .

CDR3aa: CASSIWAVPSKNIQYF
CDR3nt: TGTGCCAGTAGTATATGGGCCGTTCCGTCCAAAAACATTCAGTACTTC
j_gene: TRBJ2-4
abundance: once
v_gene: TRBV19
d_gene: .

CDR3aa: CASKQSSGNTIYF
CDR3nt: TGTGCCAGCAAACAGAGCTCTGGAAACACCATATATTTT
j_gene: TRBJ1-3
abundance: few
v_gene: TRBV27
d_gene: .

CDR3aa: CASSGGGPLETQYF
CDR3nt: TGCGCCAGCAGCGGGGGAGGGCCCTTGGAGACCCAGTACTTC
j_gene: TRBJ2-5
abundance: .
v_gene: TRBV5-1
d_gene: TRBD2

CDR3aa: CASSPGGNEQFF
CDR3nt: TGCGCCAGCAGCCCGGGGGGCAATGAGCAGTTCTTC
j_gene: TRBJ2-1
abundance: .
v_gene: TRBV5-1
d_gene: TRBD2

CDR3aa: CASSQDHPLQGYEQYF
CDR3nt: TGCGCCAGCAGCCAAGATCATCCCCTCCAGGGGTACGAGCAGTACTTC
j_gene: TRBJ2-7
abundance: few
v_gene: TRBV4-3
d_gene: .

CDR3aa: CASSLGGSTYEQYF
CDR3nt: TGCGCCAGCAGCTTGGGGGGCAGCACCTACGAGCAGTACTTC
j_gene: TRBJ2-7
abundance: few
v_gene: TRBV5-1
d_gene: .

CDR3aa: CSSSPVGDQFF
CDR3nt: TGTTCCAGCAGCCCAGTTGGTGATCAGTTCTTC
j_gene: TRBJ2-1
abundance: .
v_gene: TRBV7-9
d_gene: .

CDR3aa: CASSTKEAAVYEQYF
CDR3nt: TGCGCCAGCAGCACTAAAGAGGCAGCCGTCTACGAGCAGTACTTC
j_gene: TRBJ2-7
abundance: .
v_gene: TRBV5-1
d_gene: .

CDR3aa: CASGWTGHNEQFF
CDR3nt: TGTGCCAGCGGATGGACAGGCCACAATGAGCAGTTCTTC
j_gene: TRBJ2-1
abundance: .
v_gene: TRBV2
d_gene: TRBD1

CDR3aa: CASSDYRLAGELNEQFF
CDR3nt: TGTGCCAGCAGTGACTACCGACTAGCGGGAGAACTCAATGAGCAGTTCTTC
j_gene: TRBJ2-1
abundance: .
v_gene: TRBV2
d_gene: TRBD2

CDR3aa: CASSQALEPGGITDTQYF
CDR3nt: TGTGCCAGCAGCCAAGCCCTGGAGCCGGGAGGTATCACAGATACGCAGTATTTT
j_gene: TRBJ2-3
abundance: .
v_gene: TRBV4-2
d_gene: TRBD2

CDR3aa: CASLPEQGEGGEEQFF
CDR3nt: TGTGCCAGCCTCCCTGAGCAGGGTGAGGGCGGGGAAGAGCAGTTCTTC
j_gene: TRBJ2-1
abundance: .
v_gene: TRBV25-1
d_gene: .

CDR3aa: CASSTAGGASGYTF
CDR3nt: TGTGCCAGTAGTACAGCAGGGGGCGCGTCAGGCTACACCTTC
j_gene: TRBJ1-2
abundance: .
v_gene: TRBV19
d_gene: TRBD1

CDR3aa: CASSLESGKNEQFF
CDR3nt: TGTGCCAGCAGCTTAGAGTCGGGGAAAAATGAGCAGTTCTTC
j_gene: TRBJ2-1
abundance: few
v_gene: TRBV7-2
d_gene: .

CDR3aa: CASSVSEGLAGADTQYF
CDR3nt: TGTGCCAGCAGTGTAAGTGAGGGACTAGCGGGGGCAGATACGCAGTATTTT
j_gene: TRBJ2-3
abundance: .
v_gene: TRBV28
d_gene: TRBD2

CDR3aa: CASRKTDIQYF
CDR3nt: TGCGCCAGCAGGAAAACGGACATTCAGTACTTC
j_gene: TRBJ2-4
abundance: .
v_gene: TRBV5-1
d_gene: .

CDR3aa: CSARERGEAFF
CDR3nt: TGCAGTGCTAGAGAAAGGGGGGAAGCTTTCTTT
j_gene: TRBJ1-1
abundance: once
v_gene: TRBV20-1
d_gene: .

CDR3aa: CASSPDSTRETQYF
CDR3nt: TGTGCCAGCAGCCCTGACAGTACCAGGGAGACCCAGTACTTC
j_gene: TRBJ2-5
abundance: .
v_gene: TRBV9
d_gene: .

CDR3aa: CASSLDHLATTSYEQYF
CDR3nt: TGTGCCAGCAGCTTAGATCATCTAGCGACGACGTCCTACGAGCAGTACTTC
j_gene: TRBJ2-7
abundance: .
v_gene: TRBV7-8
d_gene: .

CDR3aa: CASRRDRSSYEQYF
CDR3nt: TGTGCCAGCAGGAGGGACAGGAGCTCCTACGAGCAGTACTTC
j_gene: TRBJ2-7
abundance: .
v_gene: TRBV6-5
d_gene: TRBD1

CDR3aa: CASSHSGTSYYEQYF
CDR3nt: TGTGCCAGCAGTCATAGCGGGACGTCCTACTACGAGCAGTACTTC
j_gene: TRBJ2-7
abundance: .
v_gene: TRBV6-1
d_gene: TRBD2

CDR3aa: CASQTRAEYEQYF
CDR3nt: TGTGCCAGCCAAACCAGGGCTGAGTACGAGCAGTACTTC
j_gene: TRBJ2-7
abundance: .
v_gene: TRBV6-5
d_gene: .

CDR3aa: CASSLIGRAGNEQFF
CDR3nt: TGTGCCAGCAGCTTAATAGGGAGGGCCGGAAATGAGCAGTTCTTC
j_gene: TRBJ2-1
abundance: .
v_gene: TRBV7-2
d_gene: TRBD2

CDR3aa: CASSLAYRGRGTEAFF
CDR3nt: TGTGCCAGCAGCTTAGCTTACAGGGGGCGGGGAACTGAAGCTTTCTTT
j_gene: TRBJ1-1
abundance: .
v_gene: TRBV7-8
d_gene: TRBD1

CDR3aa: CASSAGTSIYQAQYF
CDR3nt: TGTGCCAGCAGCGCAGGGACTAGCATCTATCAGGCGCAGTATTTT
j_gene: TRBJ2-3
abundance: .
v_gene: TRBV9
d_gene: TRBD2

CDR3aa: CASSSGQGWGYTF
CDR3nt: TGTGCCAGCAGCTCCGGACAGGGATGGGGCTACACCTTC
j_gene: TRBJ1-2
abundance: .
v_gene: TRBV11-3
d_gene: TRBD1

CDR3aa: CASSFQGARGYGYTF
CDR3nt: TGTGCCAGCAGTTTTCAGGGGGCGCGGGGCTATGGCTACACCTTC
j_gene: TRBJ1-2
abundance: .
v_gene: TRBV28
d_gene: TRBD1

CDR3aa: CASSIDGQGNQPQHF
CDR3nt: TGTGCCAGTAGTATAGATGGACAGGGGAATCAGCCCCAGCATTTT
j_gene: TRBJ1-5
abundance: .
v_gene: TRBV19
d_gene: TRBD1

CDR3aa: CASSPGQGSETQYF
CDR3nt: TGTGCCAGCTCACCCGGACAGGGTTCAGAGACCCAGTACTTC
j_gene: TRBJ2-5
abundance: .
v_gene: TRBV18
d_gene: TRBD1

CDR3aa: CASSADRGETQYF
CDR3nt: TGTGCCAGCAGCGCGGACAGGGGTGAGACCCAGTACTTC
j_gene: TRBJ2-5
abundance: .
v_gene: TRBV5-4
d_gene: TRBD1